Listed below are T cell receptor beta chains from one sample, sequenced in a study of T cells in Graves' hyperthyroidism and ophthalmopathy. TCRdb reprocessed the multiplex PCR reads with MiXCR, giving one entry per CDR3 protein. The sample records a few hundred thousand distinct CDR3 sequences, roughly 14% being singletons. Sequencing was performed on blood. The source is a woman aged 25 to 39 with Graves' hyperthyroidism. Each CDR3 is given with its conserved first and last residue. The order of the fields is clone size, V gene, D gene, J gene, CDR3 protein, CDR3 DNA. D genes are given only for firm matches. Clone size is not always given. Where it is, it says once, few, many or a class for expanded clones.

abundance: few; v_gene: TRBV6-2/TRBV6-3; d_gene: NA; j_gene: TRBJ1-5; CDR3aa: CASLSVVGRSNQPQHF; CDR3nt: TGTGCCAGCTTGTCGGTTGTGGGTAGAAGCAATCAGCCCCAGCATTTT
abundance: many; v_gene: TRBV7-2; d_gene: NA; j_gene: TRBJ2-3; CDR3aa: CASSSDFSDTQYF; CDR3nt: TGTGCCAGCAGCTCCGATTTTTCAGATACGCAGTATTTT
abundance: NA; v_gene: TRBV28; d_gene: NA; j_gene: TRBJ2-1; CDR3aa: CASRDQSYNEQFF; CDR3nt: TGTGCCAGCAGGGACCAATCCTACAATGAGCAGTTCTTC
abundance: many; v_gene: TRBV7-2; d_gene: NA; j_gene: TRBJ2-1; CDR3aa: CASSLAGTSEQFF; CDR3nt: TGTGCCAGCAGCCTGGCCGGGACCTCCGAGCAGTTCTTC
abundance: many; v_gene: TRBV20-1; d_gene: TRBD2; j_gene: TRBJ2-3; CDR3aa: CSARTSGPLTQYF; CDR3nt: TGCAGTGCCAGGACTAGCGGGCCACTGACGCAGTATTTT
abundance: many; v_gene: TRBV7-9; d_gene: NA; j_gene: TRBJ2-1; CDR3aa: CASSLVLRRVGNNEQFF; CDR3nt: TGTGCCAGCAGCTTAGTTTTAAGGAGGGTCGGAAACAATGAGCAGTTCTTC
abundance: many; v_gene: TRBV12-3/TRBV12-4; d_gene: NA; j_gene: TRBJ1-1; CDR3aa: CASSLWGIRDTEAFF; CDR3nt: TGTGCCAGCAGTTTGTGGGGGATTCGGGACACTGAAGCTTTCTTT
abundance: few; v_gene: TRBV6-1; d_gene: NA; j_gene: TRBJ1-4; CDR3aa: CASRKMGYTNEKLFF; CDR3nt: TGTGCCAGCAGGAAAATGGGGTACACTAATGAAAAACTGTTTTTT
abundance: NA; v_gene: TRBV24-1; d_gene: NA; j_gene: TRBJ2-2; CDR3aa: CATRGEGYTGELFF; CDR3nt: TGTGCCACCCGCGGGGAAGGGTACACCGGGGAGCTGTTTTTT
abundance: many; v_gene: TRBV6-1; d_gene: TRBD2; j_gene: TRBJ2-7; CDR3aa: CASSDHDREAPYEQYF; CDR3nt: TGTGCCAGCAGTGATCACGATCGGGAGGCACCCTACGAGCAGTACTTC
abundance: NA; v_gene: TRBV7-2; d_gene: TRBD1; j_gene: TRBJ2-5; CDR3aa: CASSFSGTGGRGETQYF; CDR3nt: TGTGCCAGCAGCTTCTCCGGGACAGGGGGCCGCGGAGAGACCCAGTACTTC
abundance: NA; v_gene: TRBV28; d_gene: TRBD2; j_gene: TRBJ2-1; CDR3aa: CASSSLAPGLAGGDMIHEQFF; CDR3nt: TGTGCCAGCAGTTCACTCGCGCCGGGACTAGCGGGAGGGGATATGATCCATGAGCAGTTCTTC
abundance: many; v_gene: TRBV3-1; d_gene: TRBD2; j_gene: TRBJ2-1; CDR3aa: CASSQAGGGNEQFF; CDR3nt: TGTGCCAGCAGCCAAGCGGGAGGGGGGAATGAGCAGTTCTTC
abundance: NA; v_gene: TRBV6-2/TRBV6-3; d_gene: NA; j_gene: TRBJ1-6; CDR3aa: CASSASGGYNSPLHF; CDR3nt: TGTGCCAGCAGTGCCTCGGGGGGCTATAATTCACCCCTCCACTTT
abundance: NA; v_gene: TRBV28; d_gene: NA; j_gene: TRBJ2-1; CDR3aa: CASRHEGGGGALSSYNEQFF; CDR3nt: TGTGCCAGCAGGCACGAGGGGGGGGGGGGGGCTTTAAGCTCCTACAATGAGCAGTTCTTC
abundance: NA; v_gene: TRBV6-1; d_gene: TRBD1; j_gene: TRBJ1-6; CDR3aa: CASSRETGGSSPLHF; CDR3nt: TGTGCCAGCAGCAGGGAGACAGGGGGATCTTCACCCCTCCACTTT
abundance: NA; v_gene: TRBV6-6; d_gene: TRBD2; j_gene: TRBJ2-3; CDR3aa: CASSYSGTKTDTQYF; CDR3nt: TGTGCCAGCAGTTACTCAGGGACTAAAACAGATACGCAGTATTTT
abundance: many; v_gene: TRBV12-3/TRBV12-4; d_gene: TRBD2; j_gene: TRBJ2-3; CDR3aa: CASSVTSGRDRADTQYF; CDR3nt: TGTGCCAGCAGTGTGACTAGCGGGAGGGATCGGGCAGATACGCAGTATTTT
abundance: few; v_gene: TRBV7-2; d_gene: NA; j_gene: TRBJ2-1; CDR3aa: CASSSHRNEQFF; CDR3nt: TGTGCCAGCAGCTCTCACAGGAATGAGCAGTTCTTC
abundance: few; v_gene: TRBV2; d_gene: TRBD1; j_gene: TRBJ1-3; CDR3aa: CASTSTGARSGNTIYF; CDR3nt: TGTGCCAGCACATCCACAGGGGCTCGGTCTGGAAACACCATATATTTT
abundance: NA; v_gene: TRBV19; d_gene: TRBD2; j_gene: TRBJ2-2; CDR3aa: CASSFMTSGIGELFF; CDR3nt: TGTGCCAGTAGTTTCATGACTAGCGGGATAGGGGAGCTGTTTTTT
abundance: many; v_gene: TRBV10-1; d_gene: NA; j_gene: TRBJ1-1; CDR3aa: CASSERRDTEAFF; CDR3nt: TGCGCCAGCAGTGAGAGGAGGGACACTGAAGCTTTCTTT
abundance: many; v_gene: TRBV7-2; d_gene: TRBD2; j_gene: TRBJ2-3; CDR3aa: CASSLVGGLARGPDTQYF; CDR3nt: TGTGCCAGCAGCTTAGTAGGGGGACTAGCGCGAGGCCCAGATACGCAGTATTTT
abundance: few; v_gene: TRBV20-1; d_gene: TRBD1; j_gene: TRBJ1-1; CDR3aa: CSARGRQGATEAFF; CDR3nt: TGCAGTGCTAGAGGGAGACAGGGGGCCACTGAAGCTTTCTTT
abundance: many; v_gene: TRBV2; d_gene: TRBD1; j_gene: TRBJ2-4; CDR3aa: CASRASTGGKNIQYF; CDR3nt: TGTGCCAGCAGGGCCTCGACAGGGGGCAAAAACATTCAGTACTTC
abundance: many; v_gene: TRBV27; d_gene: TRBD2; j_gene: TRBJ2-7; CDR3aa: CASSLTGSGSSYEQYF; CDR3nt: TGTGCCAGCAGTTTAACGGGAAGCGGGAGCTCCTACGAGCAGTACTTC
abundance: many; v_gene: TRBV12-3/TRBV12-4; d_gene: NA; j_gene: TRBJ1-1; CDR3aa: CASSLRQYTEAFF; CDR3nt: TGTGCCAGCAGTCTACGTCAGTACACTGAAGCTTTCTTT
abundance: many; v_gene: TRBV24-1; d_gene: NA; j_gene: TRBJ2-3; CDR3aa: CATSDRSTDTQYF; CDR3nt: TGTGCCACCAGTGACCGTAGCACAGATACGCAGTATTTT
abundance: few; v_gene: TRBV3-1; d_gene: NA; j_gene: TRBJ2-7; CDR3aa: CASSQALEQYF; CDR3nt: TGTGCCAGCAGCCAGGCTCTGGAGCAGTACTTC
abundance: few; v_gene: TRBV3-1; d_gene: NA; j_gene: TRBJ2-2; CDR3aa: CASSQIVGGSDTGELFF; CDR3nt: TGTGCCAGCAGCCAAATAGTTGGAGGGAGTGACACCGGGGAGCTGTTTTTT
abundance: many; v_gene: TRBV30; d_gene: TRBD2; j_gene: TRBJ2-1; CDR3aa: CAWIIGTSSGEQFF; CDR3nt: TGTGCCTGGATAATCGGGACTAGCTCCGGGGAGCAGTTCTTC
abundance: many; v_gene: TRBV28; d_gene: NA; j_gene: TRBJ1-5; CDR3aa: CASNRQAGVYQPQHF; CDR3nt: TGTGCCAGCAATCGACAGGCCGGGGTATATCAGCCCCAGCATTTT
abundance: few; v_gene: TRBV19; d_gene: NA; j_gene: TRBJ2-1; CDR3aa: CASSNSLRGNYNEQFF; CDR3nt: TGTGCCAGTAGTAACTCCCTCAGAGGGAATTACAATGAGCAGTTCTTC
abundance: many; v_gene: TRBV20-1; d_gene: NA; j_gene: TRBJ1-6; CDR3aa: CSARVGQGNSPLHF; CDR3nt: TGCAGTGCTAGAGTGGGGCAGGGAAATTCACCCCTCCACTTT
abundance: NA; v_gene: TRBV5-1; d_gene: NA; j_gene: TRBJ1-1; CDR3aa: CASSLAAGGQNTEAFF; CDR3nt: TGCGCCAGCAGCTTGGCCGCCGGCGGACAGAACACTGAAGCTTTCTTT
abundance: many; v_gene: TRBV5-1; d_gene: TRBD1; j_gene: TRBJ2-7; CDR3aa: CASSLEGQSFYEQYF; CDR3nt: TGCGCCAGCAGCTTGGAGGGACAGTCCTTCTACGAGCAGTACTTC
abundance: few; v_gene: TRBV5-1; d_gene: TRBD1; j_gene: TRBJ2-7; CDR3aa: CASSEGQGTYEQYF; CDR3nt: TGCGCCAGCAGCGAGGGACAGGGTACCTACGAGCAGTACTTC
abundance: many; v_gene: TRBV28; d_gene: NA; j_gene: TRBJ2-1; CDR3aa: CASSFGGNYNEQFF; CDR3nt: TGTGCCAGCAGTTTTGGAGGGAACTACAATGAGCAGTTCTTC